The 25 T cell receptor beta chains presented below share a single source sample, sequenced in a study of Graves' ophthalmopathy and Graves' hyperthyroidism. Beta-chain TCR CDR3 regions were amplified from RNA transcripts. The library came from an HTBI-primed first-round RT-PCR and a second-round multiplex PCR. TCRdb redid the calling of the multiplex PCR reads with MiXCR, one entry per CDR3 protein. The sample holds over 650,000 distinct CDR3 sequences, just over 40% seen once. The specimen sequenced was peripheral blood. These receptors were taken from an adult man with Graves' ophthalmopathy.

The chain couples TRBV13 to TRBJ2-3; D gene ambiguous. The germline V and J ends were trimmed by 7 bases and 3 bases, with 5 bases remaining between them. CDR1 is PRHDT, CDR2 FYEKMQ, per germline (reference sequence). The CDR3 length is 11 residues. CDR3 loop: CASKVTDTQYF. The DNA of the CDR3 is TGTGCCAGCAAGGTGACAGATACGCAGTATTTT.

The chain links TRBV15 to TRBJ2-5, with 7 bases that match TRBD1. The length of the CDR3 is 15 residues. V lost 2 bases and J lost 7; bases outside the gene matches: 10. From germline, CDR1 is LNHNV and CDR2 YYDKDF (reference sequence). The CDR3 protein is CATSRTTGTRGTQYF. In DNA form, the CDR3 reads TGTGCCACCAGCAGAACGACAGGGACCCGAGGGACCCAGTACTTC.

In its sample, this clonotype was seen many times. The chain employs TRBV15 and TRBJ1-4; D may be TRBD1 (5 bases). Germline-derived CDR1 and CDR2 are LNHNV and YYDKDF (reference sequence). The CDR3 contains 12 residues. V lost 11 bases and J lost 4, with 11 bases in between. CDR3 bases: TGTGCCGCGGGACGAAATAATGAAAAACTGTTTTTT. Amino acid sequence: CAAGRNNEKLFF.

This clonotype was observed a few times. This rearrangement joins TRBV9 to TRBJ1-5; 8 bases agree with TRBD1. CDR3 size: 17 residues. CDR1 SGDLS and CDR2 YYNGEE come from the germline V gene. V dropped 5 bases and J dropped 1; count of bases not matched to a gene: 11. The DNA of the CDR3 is TGTGCCAGCAGTTCTACCGCCGGACAGGGAAGCAATCAGCCCCAGCATTTT. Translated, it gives CASSSTAGQGSNQPQHF.

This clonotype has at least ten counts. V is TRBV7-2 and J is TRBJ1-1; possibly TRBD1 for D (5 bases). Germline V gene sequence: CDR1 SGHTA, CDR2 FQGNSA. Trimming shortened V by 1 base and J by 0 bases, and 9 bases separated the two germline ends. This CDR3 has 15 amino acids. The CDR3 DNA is TGTGCCAGCAGCTTAGTGGGGGGGTTGAACACTGAAGCTTTCTTT. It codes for CASSLVGGLNTEAFF.

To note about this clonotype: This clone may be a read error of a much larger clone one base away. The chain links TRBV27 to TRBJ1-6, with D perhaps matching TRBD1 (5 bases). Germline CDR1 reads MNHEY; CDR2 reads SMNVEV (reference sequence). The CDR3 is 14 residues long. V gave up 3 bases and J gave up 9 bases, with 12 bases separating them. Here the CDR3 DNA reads TGTGCCAGCAGTTTTGTACAGGATGGTTCACCCCTCCACTTT. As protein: CASSFVQDGSPLHF.

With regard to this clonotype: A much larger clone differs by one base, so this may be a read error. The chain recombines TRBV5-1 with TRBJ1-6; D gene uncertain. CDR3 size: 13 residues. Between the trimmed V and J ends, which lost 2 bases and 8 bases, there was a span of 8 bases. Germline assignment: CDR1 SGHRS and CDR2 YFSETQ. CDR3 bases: TGCGCCAGCAGCTTCGGCGGGGATTCACCCCTCCACTTT. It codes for CASSFGGDSPLHF. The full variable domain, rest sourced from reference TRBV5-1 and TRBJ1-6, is KAGVTQTPRYLIKTRGQQVTLSCSPISGHRSVSWYQQTPGQGLQFLFEYFSETQRNKGNFPGRFSGRQFSNSRSEMNVSTLELGDSALYLCASSFGGDSPLHFGNGTRLTVT.

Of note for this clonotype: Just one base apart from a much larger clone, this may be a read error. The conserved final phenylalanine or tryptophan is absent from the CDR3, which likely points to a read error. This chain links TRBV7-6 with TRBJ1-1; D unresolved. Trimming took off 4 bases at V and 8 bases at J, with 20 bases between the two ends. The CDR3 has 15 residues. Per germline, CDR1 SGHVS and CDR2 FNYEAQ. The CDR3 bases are TGTGCCAGCAGCTCTGGGGTGGGGATCTTCATCGAAGCTTTCCTT. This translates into CASSSGVGIFIEAFL.

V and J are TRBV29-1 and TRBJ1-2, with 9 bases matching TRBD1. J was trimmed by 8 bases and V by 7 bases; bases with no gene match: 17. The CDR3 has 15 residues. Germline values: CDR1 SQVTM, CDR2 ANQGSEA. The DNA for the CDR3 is TGCAGCGGGGACAGGGCCGGGGGGGCTTCGGGCGGCTACACCTTC. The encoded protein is CSGDRAGGASGGYTF.

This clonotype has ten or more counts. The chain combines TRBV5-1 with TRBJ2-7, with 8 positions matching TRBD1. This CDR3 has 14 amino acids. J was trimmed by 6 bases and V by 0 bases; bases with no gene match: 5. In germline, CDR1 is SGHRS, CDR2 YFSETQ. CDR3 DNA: TGCGCCAGCAGCTTGGGCGACAGGGGATCCGAGCAGTACTTC. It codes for CASSLGDRGSEQYF. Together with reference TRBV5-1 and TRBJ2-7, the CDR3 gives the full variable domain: KAGVTQTPRYLIKTRGQQVTLSCSPISGHRSVSWYQQTPGQGLQFLFEYFSETQRNKGNFPGRFSGRQFSNSRSEMNVSTLELGDSALYLCASSLGDRGSEQYFGPGTRLTVT.

The CDR3 loop reads CASSQEGPNGRNTIYF. DNA of the CDR3: TGTGCCAGCAGCCAAGAGGGCCCTAACGGGAGAAACACCATATATTTT. The gene calls are TRBV4-2 and TRBJ1-3, with D unresolved. This CDR3 contains 16 residues. The V end was cut by 0 bases, the J end by 5 bases, with 14 bases between. CDR1 and CDR2 (germline): LGHNA, YNFKEQ.

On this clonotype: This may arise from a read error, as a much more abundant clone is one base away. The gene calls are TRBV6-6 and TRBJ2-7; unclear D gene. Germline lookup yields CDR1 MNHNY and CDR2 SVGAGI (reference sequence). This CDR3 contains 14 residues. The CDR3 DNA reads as TGTGCCATCAGTTACGTCGCCGGCACCTACGAGCAGTACTTC. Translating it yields CAISYVAGTYEQYF.

The CDR3 DNA reads as TGCAGCTTACTTGGGGCTGGGGCCAACGTCCTGACTTTC. This encodes CSLLGAGANVLTF. The V and J genes are TRBV29-1 and TRBJ2-6, with no clear D. The CDR3 has 13 amino acids. The V and J ends lost 8 bases and 2 bases respectively, with 10 bases between them. Germline lookup yields CDR1 SQVTM and CDR2 ANQGSEA.

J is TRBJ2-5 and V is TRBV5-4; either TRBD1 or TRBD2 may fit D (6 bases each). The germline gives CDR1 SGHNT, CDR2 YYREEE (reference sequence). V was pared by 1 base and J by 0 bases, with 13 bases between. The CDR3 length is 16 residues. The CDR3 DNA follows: TGTGCCAGCAGCTTGTTTTGGGGGGCAAACCAAGAGACCCAGTACTTC. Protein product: CASSLFWGANQETQYF.

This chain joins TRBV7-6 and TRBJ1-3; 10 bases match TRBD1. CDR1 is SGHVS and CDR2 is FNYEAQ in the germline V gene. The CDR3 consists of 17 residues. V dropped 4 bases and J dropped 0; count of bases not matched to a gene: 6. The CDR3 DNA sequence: TGTGCCAGCAGCTCAACCGGGACAGGGGTCTCTGGAAACACCATATATTTT. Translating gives CASSSTGTGVSGNTIYF.

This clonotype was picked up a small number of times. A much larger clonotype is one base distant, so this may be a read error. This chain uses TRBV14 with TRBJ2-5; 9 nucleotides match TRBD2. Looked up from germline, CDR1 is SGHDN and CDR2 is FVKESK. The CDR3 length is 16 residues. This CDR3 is CASSRSSGSSQEAQYF. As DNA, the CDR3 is TGTGCCAGCAGCCGAAGTAGCGGGAGCAGCCAAGAGGCCCAGTACTTC.

CDR3 nucleotides: TGTGCCAGCACCCTAGGGGGGAGGGAGTCCTACGAGCAGTACTTC. Its translation: CASTLGGRESYEQYF. The V gene is TRBV28, the J gene TRBJ2-7, with D possibly matching TRBD2 (7 bases). The V and J ends lost 7 bases and 1 base respectively, with 17 bases between them. This CDR3 spans 15 amino acids. Germline CDR1 MDHEN, CDR2 SYDVKM.

DNA of the CDR3: TGTGCCAGCAGTCGCCTTACTAGCGGGAGTGGAGATACGCAGTATTTT. Amino acids: CASSRLTSGSGDTQYF. The V and J genes are TRBV2 and TRBJ2-3, with 11 bases matching TRBD2. The CDR3 is 16 residues long. The germline CDR1 and CDR2 sequences are SNHLY and FYNNEI. Unmatched junction bases numbered 9, after V lost 5 bases and J lost 5 bases. Variable domain in full (rest from reference TRBV2 and TRBJ2-3): EPEVTQTPSHQVTQMGQEVILRCVPISNHLYFYWYRQILGQKVEFLVSFYNNEISEKSEIFDDQFSVERPDGSNFTLKIRSTKLEDSAMYFCASSRLTSGSGDTQYFGPGTRLTVL.

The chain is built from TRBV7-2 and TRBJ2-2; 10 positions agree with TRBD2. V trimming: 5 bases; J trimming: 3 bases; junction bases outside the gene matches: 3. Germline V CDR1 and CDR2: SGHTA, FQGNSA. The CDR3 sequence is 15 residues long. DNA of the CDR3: TGTGCCAGCAGCAGGCTAGCGGGAGACACCGGGGAGCTGTTTTTT. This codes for CASSRLAGDTGELFF.

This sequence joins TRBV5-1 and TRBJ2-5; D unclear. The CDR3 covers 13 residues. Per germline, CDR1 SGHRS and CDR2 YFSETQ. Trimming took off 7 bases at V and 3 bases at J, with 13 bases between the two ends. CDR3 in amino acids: CASGALDKETQYF. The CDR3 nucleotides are TGCGCCAGCGGTGCCTTGGATAAAGAGACCCAGTACTTC.

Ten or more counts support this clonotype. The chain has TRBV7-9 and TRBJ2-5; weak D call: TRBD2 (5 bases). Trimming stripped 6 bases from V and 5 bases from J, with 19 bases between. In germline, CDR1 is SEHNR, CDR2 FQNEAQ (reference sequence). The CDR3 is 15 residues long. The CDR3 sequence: CASRPPPQRRETQYF. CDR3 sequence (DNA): TGTGCCAGCAGGCCTCCGCCACAGCGGAGGGAGACCCAGTACTTC. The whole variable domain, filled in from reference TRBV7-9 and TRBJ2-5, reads DTGVSQNPRHKITKRGQNVTFRCDPISEHNRLYWYRQTLGQGPEFLTYFQNEAQLEKSRLLSDRFSAERPKGSFSTLEIQRTEQGDSAMYLCASRPPPQRRETQYFGPGTRLLVL.

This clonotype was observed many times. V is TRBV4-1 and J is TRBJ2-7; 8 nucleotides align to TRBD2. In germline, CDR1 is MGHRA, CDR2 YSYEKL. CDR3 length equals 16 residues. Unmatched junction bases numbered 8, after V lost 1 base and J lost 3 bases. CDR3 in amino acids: CASSQGPGLEVYEQYF. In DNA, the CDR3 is TGCGCCAGCAGCCAAGGACCGGGACTAGAGGTCTACGAGCAGTACTTC.

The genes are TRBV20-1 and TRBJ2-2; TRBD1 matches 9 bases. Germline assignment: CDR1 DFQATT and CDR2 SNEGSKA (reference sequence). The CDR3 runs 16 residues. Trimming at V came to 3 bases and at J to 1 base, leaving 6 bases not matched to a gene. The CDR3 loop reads CSASLEGQGNTGELFF. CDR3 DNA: TGCAGTGCTAGCCTCGAGGGACAGGGGAACACCGGGGAGCTGTTTTTT.

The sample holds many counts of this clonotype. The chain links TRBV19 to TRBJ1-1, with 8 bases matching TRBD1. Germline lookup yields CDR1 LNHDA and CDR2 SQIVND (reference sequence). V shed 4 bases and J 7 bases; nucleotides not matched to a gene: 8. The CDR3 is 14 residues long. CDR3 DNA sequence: TGTGCCAGTAGTACTGGGGACAGGAGGGGTGAAGCTTTCTTT. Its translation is CASSTGDRRGEAFF. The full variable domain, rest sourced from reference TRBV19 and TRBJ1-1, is DGGITQSPKYLFRKEGQNVTLSCEQNLNHDAMYWYRQDPGQGLRLIYYSQIVNDFQKGDIAEGYSVSREKKESFPLTVTSAQKNPTAFYLCASSTGDRRGEAFFGQGTRLTVV.

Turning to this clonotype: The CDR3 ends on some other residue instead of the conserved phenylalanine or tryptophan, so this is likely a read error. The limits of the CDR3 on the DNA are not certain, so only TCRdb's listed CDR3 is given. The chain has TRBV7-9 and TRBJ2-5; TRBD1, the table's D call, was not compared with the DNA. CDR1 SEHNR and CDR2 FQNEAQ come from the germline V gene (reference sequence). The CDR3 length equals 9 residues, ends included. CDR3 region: CASSTRTGL.